The rows below give T cell receptor beta chains drawn from one sample of a study of a mutant IDH1 vaccine in newly diagnosed glioma. TCRdb keeps only in-frame clones here, not all; method: immunoSEQ multiplex PCR. The data hold tens of thousands of clones, with 80% to 95% observed a single time. The source material was PBMCs, sampled from a glioma patient treated with radiotherapy, temozolomide or both. These receptors all stem from a young man with glioma. Both conserved end residues are part of each CDR3. The D gene is left open where the match is weak. Clone size is given for some rows only: seen once, a few or many times, or a class if the clone is expanded.

V	D	J	size	CDR3	DNA
TRBV11-3	TRBD2	TRBJ2-1	NA	CASSLGTSGYNEQFF	TGTGCCAGCAGCCTCGGGACTAGCGGATACAATGAGCAGTTCTTC
TRBV5-1	TRBD1	TRBJ1-2	few	CASSLGPQGQGWDGYTF	TGCGCCAGCAGCTTGGGCCCGCAGGGACAGGGGTGGGATGGCTACACCTTC
TRBV5-5	NA	TRBJ1-5	NA	CASSLGTTQPQHF	TGTGCCAGCAGCTTGGGGACAACTCAGCCCCAGCATTTT
TRBV4-3	NA	TRBJ1-4	NA	CASSQDWEMDPTNEKLFF	TGCGCCAGCAGCCAAGACTGGGAGATGGACCCAACTAATGAAAAACTGTTTTTT
TRBV28	NA	TRBJ1-2	NA	CAVGPTNYGYTF	TGTGCCGTCGGCCCCACTAACTATGGCTACACCTTC
TRBV6-6	TRBD2	TRBJ2-2	few	CASRSSGRGAGELFF	TGTGCCAGCAGGTCTAGCGGGAGAGGGGCCGGGGAGCTGTTTTTT
TRBV6-5	TRBD1	TRBJ2-5	NA	CASSGQGASETQYF	TGTGCCAGCAGTGGACAGGGGGCTAGTGAGACCCAGTACTTC
TRBV5-4	NA	TRBJ1-3	NA	CASSPGRPSGNTIYF	TGTGCCAGCAGTCCCGGGCGGCCCTCTGGAAACACCATATATTTT
TRBV6-1	NA	TRBJ1-1	once	CASRTDGNTEAFF	TGTGCCAGCAGGACGGACGGTAACACTGAAGCTTTCTTT
TRBV15	NA	TRBJ2-1	NA	CATSKIKGMTAEQFF	TGTGCCACCAGCAAAATTAAGGGGATGACAGCTGAGCAGTTCTTC
TRBV5-1	NA	TRBJ1-1	NA	CASSYGMNTEAFF	TGCGCCAGCAGCTATGGGATGAACACTGAAGCTTTCTTT
TRBV9	TRBD1	TRBJ2-5	NA	CASSVGGTVPQYF	TGTGCCAGCAGCGTAGGGGGGACAGTCCCCCAGTACTTC
TRBV7-2	NA	TRBJ1-2	NA	CASSFRNYGYTF	TGTGCCAGCAGCTTCCGTAACTATGGCTACACCTTC